These 6 T cell receptor beta chains were all obtained from the same sample, sequenced in a study of OX40 agonist ivuxolimab in advanced cancers. Assay used: immunoSEQ multiplex PCR; TCRdb lists only in-frame clones, some missing. The sample lists 25,000 to 40,000 clones, roughly 82% occurring once. Here the sequenced sample was CD4+ or CD8+ T cells sorted from blood, taken in a trial of the OX40 agonist ivuxolimab. The source of these receptors is an adult with an advanced solid tumor such as melanoma, head and neck, liver or kidney cancer.

The chain has TRBV7-9 and TRBJ2-1; D gene ambiguous. Trimming stripped 5 bases from V and 7 bases from J, with 12 bases between. The CDR3 runs 13 residues. The germline V gene encodes CDR1 SEHNR and CDR2 FQNEAQ (reference sequence). The CDR3 bases are TGTGCCAGCAGCCCCCTAGACGGGAATGAGCAGTTCTTC. Its translation: CASSPLDGNEQFF.

The chain uses TRBV5-4 and TRBJ2-1; D possibly corresponds to TRBD2 (5 bases). The CDR3 is 11 amino acids. Trimming left V 7 bases short and J 7 bases short, with 9 bases between. The germline gives CDR1 SGHNT, CDR2 YYREEE (reference sequence). The CDR3 coding sequence is TGTGCCAGCTCCCGGGGAAATGAGCAGTTCTTC. This translates into CASSRGNEQFF.

V is TRBV13 and J is TRBJ1-1; D is undetermined. CDR3 length: 12 residues. Germline CDR1 and CDR2: PRHDT and FYEKMQ (reference sequence). Trimming shortened V by 0 bases and J by 8 bases, and 7 bases separated the two germline ends. The CDR3 DNA sequence: TGTGCCAGCAGCTTAGGGCCGAAAGAAGCTTTCTTT. Residues: CASSLGPKEAFF.

This clone was observed a few times. This chain links TRBV5-6 with TRBJ2-7, with TRBD2 matching 10 bases. Germline trimming cut 1 base from V and 3 bases from J; bases unmatched to any gene: 10. Germline assignment: CDR1 SGHDT and CDR2 YYEEEE. The CDR3 length is 17 residues. The CDR3 nucleotides read TGTGCCAGCAGCTTGCCCCCGAGGACTAGCGGCTACTACGAGCAGTACTTC. Its translation is CASSLPPRTSGYYEQYF.

The rearrangement uses TRBV30 and TRBJ1-2; a possible D gene is TRBD1 (5 bases). The V gene's germline CDR1 is GTSNPN and CDR2 SVGIG (reference sequence). Trimming left V 0 bases short and J 6 bases short, with 11 bases between. There are 13 residues in the CDR3. This CDR3 reads CAWSVSRGDGYTF. In nucleotides, the CDR3 is TGTGCCTGGAGTGTCTCACGAGGGGATGGCTACACCTTC. The complete variable domain, with remaining parts taken from reference TRBV30 and TRBJ1-2, reads SQTIHQWPATLVQPVGSPLSLECTVEGTSNPNLYWYRQAAGRGLQLLFYSVGIGQISSEVPQNLSASRPQDRQFILSSKKLLLSDSGFYLCAWSVSRGDGYTFGSGTRLTVV.

The chain uses TRBV4-1 and TRBJ1-6, with D tentatively TRBD1 (6 bases). Per germline, CDR1 MGHRA and CDR2 YSYEKL. The ends were cut back, 4 bases at V and 6 bases at J, with 13 bases in the middle. The CDR3 is 15 amino acids. In DNA form, the CDR3 reads TGCGCCAGCAGCCTGGGGGCCGAGGGTAATTCACCCCTCCACTTT. It translates to CASSLGAEGNSPLHF.